The text below deals with one T cell receptor beta chain. The cohort comprised adults aged roughly 18 to 100 years residing in some 24 US areas. This specimen belongs to a study of blood T cell repertoires in COVID-19. In the authors' workflow: Using reference gene primer amplification, nucleated cell counts were estimated. The repertoire was sequenced with immunoSEQ multiplex PCR; TCRdb's copy has only in-frame clones and lacks some. V and J calls and clone size are given by that table; D and trimming were obtained from the DNA. The table lists over 120,000 clones, just under 85% of them singletons. The sample consisted of PBMCs or T cells enriched from blood (not recorded which). This clonotype was obtained from a man aged 45-65 years who had recovered from COVID-19.

The CDR3 loop reads CASSVWGGGRTDTQYF. DNA of the CDR3: TGTGCCAGCAGCGTCTGGGGCGGGGGCCGCACAGATACGCAGTATTTT. The gene calls are TRBV9 and TRBJ2-3, with a tentative D call TRBD2 (7 bases). There are 16 residues in the CDR3. The V gene's germline CDR1 is SGDLS and CDR2 YYNGEE. V dropped 2 bases and J dropped 1 base, with 14 bases sitting between them. The whole variable domain, filled in from reference TRBV9 and TRBJ2-3, reads DSGVTQTPKHLITATGQRVTLRCSPRSGDLSVYWYQQSLDQGLQFLIQYYNGEERAKGNILERFSAQQFPDLHSELNLSSLELGDSALYFCASSVWGGGRTDTQYFGPGTRLTVL.